This T cell receptor beta chain comes out of a study of cytomegalovirus exposure and HLA in healthy donors. Germline values: CDR1 ENHRY, CDR2 SYGVKD. The CDR3 loop spans 14 amino acids. J lost 8 bases, V lost 3 bases, and 8 bases had no gene match. Both 60 Vbeta primers and 13 Jbeta primers went into the PCR. Under the authors' procedure: The count from a later analysis was some 83 million unique TCR beta chains, some 11 million of them shared. Here immunoSEQ multiplex PCR was the method, and the copy in TCRdb shows in-frame clones only, minus some. V, J and clone size are taken as reported in that table, and D and trimming were inferred from the DNA itself. This table holds approximately 150,000 clones, 70% to 85% found once.

Sequences were obtained from PBMCs. This TCR was recovered from a man aged 35 to 55 in good health and CMV-seronegative. The rearrangement uses TRBV10-3 and TRBJ1-2; 8 bases match TRBD1. The CDR3 nucleotides read TGTGCCATCAGTGACGTGGACAGGGATAAGGGCTACACCTTC. Protein sequence: CAISDVDRDKGYTF.